The 32 T cell receptor beta chains below come from one sample, sequenced in a study of T-cell reconstitution after alpha-beta-depleted transplantation in children. TCRbeta library construction was performed incorporating unique molecular identifiers. MiXCR, run by TCRdb on the PCR reads, gives a single entry per CDR3 protein. The sample holds 700,000 or so distinct CDR3 sequences, around 13% seen once. The material was PBMCs, obtained before TCRalphabeta/CD19-depleted stem cell transplant. These receptors were obtained from a girl aged 2 to 9 with congenital amegakaryocytic thrombocytopenia, due to receive a stem cell transplant.

There are a few counts of this clonotype. In DNA form, the CDR3 reads TGCGCCAGCAGCTCCGCCCGTGACTACGAGCAGTACTTC. Translated: CASSSARDYEQYF. The rearrangement links TRBV5-1 to TRBJ2-7; D remains ambiguous. Germline lookup yields CDR1 SGHRS and CDR2 YFSETQ. V lost 3 bases and J lost 3, with 10 bases in between. The CDR3 is 13 residues long.

This clonotype was counted a few times. This may be a read error: a much more frequent sequence differs by one nucleotide. The rearrangement uses TRBV5-1 and TRBJ2-1; D gene uncertain. The ends were cut back, 0 bases at V and 5 bases at J, with 3 bases in the middle. There are 12 residues in the CDR3. CDR1 is SGHRS, CDR2 YFSETQ, per germline. DNA of the CDR3: TGCGCCAGCAGCTTGGAGGACAATGAGCAGTTCTTC. Translated, it gives CASSLEDNEQFF.

This chain uses TRBV12-3 or TRBV12-4 with TRBJ1-6; tentative D call: TRBD1 (5 bases). The CDR3 is 14 amino acids. The ends were cut back, 2 bases at V and 10 bases at J, with 12 bases in the middle. CDR3 amino acids: CASSLIGGTSPLHF. CDR3 bases: TGTGCCAGCAGTTTAATCGGGGGTACCTCACCCCTCCACTTT.

This chain joins TRBV29-1 and TRBJ1-1, with D possibly being TRBD1 (5 bases). This CDR3 region has 13 residues. Germline-derived CDR1 and CDR2 are SQVTM and ANQGSEA. The V end was cut by 6 bases, the J end by 6 bases, with 17 bases between. The CDR3 reads CSVPGITASEAFF. CDR3 DNA sequence: TGCAGCGTCCCAGGGATCACGGCCTCTGAAGCTTTCTTT.

The V and J genes are TRBV7-9 and TRBJ2-2; perhaps D is TRBD1 or TRBD2 (5 bases each). V was pared by 0 bases and J by 1 base, with 12 bases between. Germline V lookup: CDR1 SEHNR, CDR2 FQNEAQ (reference sequence). This CDR3 has 17 amino acids. The DNA for the CDR3 is TGTGCCAGCAGCTTAGCCGGGGCAGGTTGGAACACCGGGGAGCTGTTTTTT. Residues: CASSLAGAGWNTGELFF.

This clonotype appeared a few times. The chain uses TRBV19 and TRBJ1-1; D not certain. V lost 6 bases to trimming and J lost 1 base, with 15 bases between them. Germline V lookup: CDR1 LNHDA, CDR2 SQIVND (reference sequence). The CDR3 runs to 15 residues. The CDR3 loop is CASRGKPWGNTEAFF. DNA of the CDR3: TGTGCCAGTAGAGGGAAACCTTGGGGGAACACTGAAGCTTTCTTT.

The rearrangement uses TRBV5-1 and TRBJ2-2; 10 bases line up with TRBD1. In germline, CDR1 is SGHRS, CDR2 YFSETQ. The CDR3 has 17 amino acids. The V gene end was trimmed by 4 bases and the J gene end by 6 bases; junction bases not matched to a gene: 12. The CDR3, as DNA: TGCGCCAGCAGCCCTGGCGGGACAGGGGAAGTCGCCGGGGAGCTGTTTTTT. As protein: CASSPGGTGEVAGELFF.

Turning to this clonotype: This sequence is one base from a far larger clone and is likely a read error. The V gene is TRBV12-3 or TRBV12-4, the J gene TRBJ1-5; D is unresolved. The CDR3 covers 11 residues. CDR3 amino acids: CASCLDQPQHF. The CDR3 region has the DNA TGTGCCAGCTGTTTGGATCAGCCCCAGCATTTT.

In this sample, this clonotype turned up many times. The V and J genes are TRBV20-1 and TRBJ1-1, with 7 nucleotides matching TRBD1. Germline values: CDR1 DFQATT, CDR2 SNEGSKA (reference sequence). CDR3 length equals 15 residues. CDR3 amino acids: CRAVTGYYHDTEAFF. CDR3 sequence (DNA): TGCAGGGCCGTGACAGGGTATTATCATGACACTGAAGCTTTCTTT.

The chain recombines TRBV19 with TRBJ2-1; D gene unclear. The V and J ends lost 3 bases and 12 bases respectively, with 9 bases between them. Per germline, CDR1 LNHDA and CDR2 SQIVND (reference sequence). CDR3 length: 11 residues. CDR3: CASSMGWVQFF. The CDR3 nucleotides are TGTGCCAGTAGTATGGGCTGGGTGCAGTTCTTC.

The sample holds many counts of this clonotype. The chain couples TRBV10-3 to TRBJ2-6; the D is unclear. This CDR3 has 16 residues. Per the germline V gene, CDR1 is ENHRY and CDR2 is SYGVKD. V was pared by 3 bases and J by 0 bases, with 9 bases between. DNA for the CDR3: TGTGCCATCAGTGATTTAGGAAGCTCTGGGGCCAACGTCCTGACTTTC. The encoded protein is CAISDLGSSGANVLTF.

This clonotype was observed a handful of times. The genes are TRBV19 and TRBJ2-1, with TRBD2 as a possible D gene (5 bases). Germline assignment: CDR1 LNHDA and CDR2 SQIVND (reference sequence). V dropped 1 base and J dropped 2 bases, with 12 bases sitting between them. The CDR3 sequence is 16 residues long. The CDR3 region is CASSIGASRPYNEQFF. The CDR3 coding sequence is TGTGCCAGTAGTATAGGAGCTAGCCGCCCCTACAATGAGCAGTTCTTC.

This clonotype occurred many times. The genes are TRBV12-3 or TRBV12-4 and TRBJ2-7; TRBD1 or TRBD2 may be the D gene (5 bases each). The CDR3 totals 12 residues. Trimming cost V 2 bases and J 5 bases, with 7 bases left between them. The CDR3 region is CASSLLGDEQYF. CDR3 coding DNA: TGTGCCAGCAGTTTACTGGGGGACGAGCAGTACTTC.

The chain has TRBV2 and TRBJ2-1; 11 positions agree with TRBD2. The germline gives CDR1 SNHLY, CDR2 FYNNEI. The CDR3 covers 17 residues. V lost 5 bases and J lost 10; bases outside the gene matches: 16. The CDR3 spells CASSSTGWLAGGGEQFF. CDR3 in DNA: TGTGCCAGCAGTTCGACAGGGTGGCTAGCGGGAGGAGGAGAGCAGTTCTTC.

The rearrangement uses TRBV5-1 and TRBJ2-1; TRBD2 might be the D (6 bases). The CDR3 has 16 amino acids. V shed 0 bases and J shed 4 bases, with 14 bases lying between them. The germline gives CDR1 SGHRS, CDR2 YFSETQ. This CDR3 is CASSLEGDSTYNEQFF. CDR3 coding DNA: TGCGCCAGCAGCTTGGAAGGGGACTCGACGTACAATGAGCAGTTCTTC.

This clonotype was found many times. This chain links TRBV5-6 with TRBJ2-1, with D possibly being TRBD2 (5 bases). Germline V CDR1 and CDR2: SGHDT, YYEEEE. The CDR3 is 12 residues long. V lost 2 bases to trimming and J lost 15 bases, with 15 bases between them. CDR3 amino acids: CASSFGLAKGFF. The CDR3 DNA sequence: TGTGCCAGCAGCTTCGGCCTAGCCAAAGGGTTCTTC.

This chain joins TRBV4-2 and TRBJ2-1; D may be TRBD2 (6 bases). This CDR3 region has 16 residues. Trimming took off 5 bases at V and 5 bases at J, with 19 bases between the two ends. CDR1 is LGHNA and CDR2 is YNFKEQ in the germline V gene. The CDR3 loop is CASSEGHGGSDNEQFF. As DNA, the CDR3 is TGTGCCAGCAGCGAAGGGCACGGGGGTTCTGACAATGAGCAGTTCTTC.

This clonotype was detected many times. The rearrangement links TRBV6-5 to TRBJ2-7; D is uncertain. This CDR3 region has 12 residues. Germline CDR1 and CDR2: MNHEY and SVGAGI. V lost 6 bases and J 4 bases, leaving 10 bases between the germline ends. Written as DNA, the CDR3 is TGTGCCAGCAGGACGGTCTCATACGAGCAGTACTTC. It specifies CASRTVSYEQYF.

The chain combines TRBV2 with TRBJ2-7, with D maybe TRBD2 (5 bases). CDR3 length equals 17 residues. Germline CDR1 is SNHLY and CDR2 is FYNNEI. V was clipped by 3 bases and J by 0 bases, with 18 bases between them. Here the CDR3 reads CASSDNFRTESSYEQYF. The CDR3 DNA is TGTGCCAGCAGTGATAATTTCAGGACTGAGAGCTCCTACGAGCAGTACTTC. The full variable domain, rest sourced from reference TRBV2 and TRBJ2-7, is EPEVTQTPSHQVTQMGQEVILRCVPISNHLYFYWYRQILGQKVEFLVSFYNNEISEKSEIFDDQFSVERPDGSNFTLKIRSTKLEDSAMYFCASSDNFRTESSYEQYFGPGTRLTVT.

This clonotype was seen at least ten times. This chain links TRBV20-1 with TRBJ1-1, with D possibly being TRBD1 (5 bases). This CDR3 comprises 15 residues. V lost 2 bases, J lost 3 bases, and 16 bases lay in between. Germline V lookup: CDR1 DFQATT, CDR2 SNEGSKA (reference sequence). The CDR3 here is CSARPPRGAYTEAFF. DNA of the CDR3: TGCAGTGCTAGACCGCCGAGGGGCGCGTACACTGAAGCTTTCTTT.

The gene calls are TRBV12-5 and TRBJ2-6, with D hard to call. The ends were cut back, 3 bases at V and 0 bases at J, with 6 bases in the middle. The CDR3 runs to 15 residues. Per the germline V gene, CDR1 is LGHNT and CDR2 is FRNRAP. CDR3 sequence: CASGLMISGANVLTF. The CDR3 DNA sequence: TGTGCTAGTGGTTTAATGATCTCTGGGGCCAACGTCCTGACTTTC.

This clonotype was observed many times. V usage is TRBV24-1 and J usage is TRBJ2-1, with a possible D match to TRBD1 (5 bases). Germline V gene sequence: CDR1 KGHDR, CDR2 SFDVKD. The CDR3 is 16 residues long. The V end was cut by 4 bases, the J end by 0 bases, with 12 bases between. The DNA of the CDR3 is TGTGCCACCAGTGACTCGGACAAGACCTCCTACAATGAGCAGTTCTTC. Translation gives CATSDSDKTSYNEQFF.

This rearrangement joins TRBV11-1 to TRBJ2-3; 8 bases map to TRBD1. The junction had 3 bases not matched to a gene; V was cut back by 5 bases and J by 2 bases. This CDR3 comprises 14 residues. Per the germline V gene, CDR1 is SGHAT and CDR2 is FQDESV (reference sequence). CDR3: CASSRQGFTDTQYF. The CDR3 DNA sequence: TGTGCCAGCAGCCGACAGGGGTTCACAGATACGCAGTATTTT.

The table lists this clonotype with many counts. This sequence joins TRBV5-6 and TRBJ2-3; D is undetermined. CDR3 length: 13 residues. In germline, CDR1 is SGHDT, CDR2 YYEEEE. V was clipped by 4 bases and J by 0 bases, with 6 bases between them. In nucleotides, the CDR3 is TGTGCCAGCAGCCCGGAGAGCACAGATACGCAGTATTTT. This translates into CASSPESTDTQYF.

This clonotype was counted at least ten times. The chain recombines TRBV28 with TRBJ2-7; 10 bases align to TRBD2. Trimming removed 7 bases from V and 4 bases from J; junction bases left unmatched: 4. Germline CDR1 reads MDHEN; CDR2 reads SYDVKM. CDR3 length: 13 amino acids. CDR3 sequence (DNA): TGTGCCAGCATAACTAGCGGGATTTACGAGCAGTACTTC. Protein product: CASITSGIYEQYF. The variable domain in full, with the rest retrieved from reference TRBV28 and TRBJ2-7, is DVKVTQSSRYLVKRTGEKVFLECVQDMDHENMFWYRQDPGLGLRLIYFSYDVKMKEKGDIPEGYSVSREKKERFSLILESASTNQTSMYLCASITSGIYEQYFGPGTRLTVT.

The chain employs TRBV20-1 and TRBJ2-3, with D uncertain. The germline CDR1 and CDR2 sequences are DFQATT and SNEGSKA (reference sequence). CDR3 length equals 13 residues. V gave up 7 bases and J gave up 2 bases, with 13 bases separating them. This CDR3 is CSGFGVNTDTQYF. The DNA of the CDR3 is TGCAGTGGTTTCGGAGTAAACACAGATACGCAGTATTTT.

This clonotype has at least ten counts. The gene calls are TRBV7-9 and TRBJ2-5; no firm D call. Trimming took off 5 bases at V and 0 bases at J, with 10 bases between the two ends. Per the germline V gene, CDR1 is SEHNR and CDR2 is FQNEAQ (reference sequence). The length of the CDR3 is 14 residues. CDR3 loop: CASSPRRDQETQYF. The CDR3 nucleotides read TGTGCCAGCAGCCCACGACGGGACCAAGAGACCCAGTACTTC.

This clonotype was counted ten times or more. This chain joins TRBV5-1 and TRBJ2-1; TRBD2 matches 8 bases. Trimming took 2 bases from V and 8 from J; bases not matched to a gene: 12. Germline-derived CDR1 and CDR2 are SGHRS and YFSETQ. There are 16 residues in the CDR3. The CDR3 sequence: CASSLQPGGPLDEQFF. Here the CDR3 DNA reads TGCGCCAGCAGCTTACAGCCGGGAGGGCCCTTGGATGAGCAGTTCTTC.

This chain uses TRBV28 with TRBJ2-7; D possibly corresponds to TRBD1 (6 bases). V lost 7 bases and J 12 bases, leaving 13 bases between the germline ends. Looked up from germline, CDR1 is MDHEN and CDR2 is SYDVKM. CDR3 length equals 10 residues. CDR3 sequence reads: CASTTGLAYF. In DNA, the CDR3 is TGTGCCAGCACCACAGGGTTGGCGTACTTC.

This clonotype was detected many times. This chain uses TRBV29-1 with TRBJ2-3; maybe TRBD2 (6 bases). The CDR3 sequence is 13 residues long. Germline V gene data show CDR1 as SQVTM and CDR2 as ANQGSEA. Trimming left V 4 bases short and J 2 bases short, with 10 bases between. The CDR3 reads CSVGREPTDTQYF. For the CDR3, the DNA is TGCAGCGTTGGGCGGGAACCCACAGATACGCAGTATTTT.

This clonotype was found a few times. This chain connects TRBV15 to TRBJ2-2, with 7 bases fitting TRBD2. The CDR3 runs 16 residues. The germline V gene has CDR1 LNHNV and CDR2 YYDKDF (reference sequence). V shed 0 bases, J shed 1 base, and the junction held 2 bases outside the gene matches. CDR3 nucleotide sequence: TGTGCCACCAGCAGAGAACCTAGCGGGAACACCGGGGAGCTGTTTTTT. This gives the protein CATSREPSGNTGELFF.

The chain carries TRBV30 and TRBJ2-1; D is ambiguous. The CDR3 has 13 residues. Trimming cost V 4 bases and J 9 bases, with 16 bases left between them. Germline V gene data show CDR1 as GTSNPN and CDR2 as SVGIG (reference sequence). The DNA of the CDR3 is TGTGCCTGGACGTGGGCCAAGTTTAGTGAGCAGTTCTTC. Encoded protein: CAWTWAKFSEQFF. Full variable domain (rest looked up from reference TRBV30 and TRBJ2-1): SQTIHQWPATLVQPVGSPLSLECTVEGTSNPNLYWYRQAAGRGLQLLFYSVGIGQISSEVPQNLSASRPQDRQFILSSKKLLLSDSGFYLCAWTWAKFSEQFFGPGTRLTVL.